The clone carrying this T cell receptor beta chain was seen just once. The assay was immunoSEQ multiplex PCR, and TCRdb's table has in-frame clones only and misses some. The table includes roughly 40,000 clones, 92% detected once. This sample stems from a study of T cell changes during pregnancy in multiple sclerosis. This sample comprised CD8+ T cells from peripheral blood mononuclear cells, obtained in the first trimester of pregnancy. The TCR originated in a female donor with multiple sclerosis, enrolled in a pregnancy study.

The CDR3 reads CASSVARTLIGGNEQFF. CDR3 nucleotides: TGTGCCAGCAGTGTCGCTAGGACACTGATCGGTGGCAATGAGCAGTTCTTC. The V call is TRBV6-1, the J call TRBJ2-1, with D tentatively TRBD1 (5 bases). This CDR3 has 17 residues. V shed 4 bases and J shed 6 bases, with 22 bases lying between them. CDR1 is MNHNS, CDR2 SASEGT, per germline.